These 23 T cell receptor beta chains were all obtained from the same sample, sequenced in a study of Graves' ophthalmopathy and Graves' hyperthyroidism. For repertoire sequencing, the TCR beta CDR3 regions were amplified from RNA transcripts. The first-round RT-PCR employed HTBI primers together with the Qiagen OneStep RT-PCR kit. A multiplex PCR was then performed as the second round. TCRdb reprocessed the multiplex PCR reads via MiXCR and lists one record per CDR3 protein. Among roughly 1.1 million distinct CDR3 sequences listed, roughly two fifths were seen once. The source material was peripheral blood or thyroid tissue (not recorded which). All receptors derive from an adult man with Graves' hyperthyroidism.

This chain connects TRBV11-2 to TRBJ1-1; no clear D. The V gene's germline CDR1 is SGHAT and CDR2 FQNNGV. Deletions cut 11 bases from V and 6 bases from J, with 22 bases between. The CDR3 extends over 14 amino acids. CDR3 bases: TGTGCCTGGAGCGATCGCGGCGAAGGGCCTGAAGCTTTCTTT. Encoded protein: CAWSDRGEGPEAFF.

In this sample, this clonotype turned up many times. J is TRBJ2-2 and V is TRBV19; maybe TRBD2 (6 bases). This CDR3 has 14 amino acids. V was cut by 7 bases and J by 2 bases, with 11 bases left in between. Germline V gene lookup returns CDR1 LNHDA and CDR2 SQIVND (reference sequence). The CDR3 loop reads CASNRDLNTGELFF. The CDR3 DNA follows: TGTGCCAGTAACCGGGACTTAAACACCGGGGAGCTGTTTTTT.

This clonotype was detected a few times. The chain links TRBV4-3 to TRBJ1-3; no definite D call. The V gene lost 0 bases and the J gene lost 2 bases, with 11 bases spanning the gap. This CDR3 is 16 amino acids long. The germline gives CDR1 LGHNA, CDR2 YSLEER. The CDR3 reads CASSQELGRTGNTIYF. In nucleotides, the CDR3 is TGCGCCAGCAGCCAAGAACTAGGGCGGACTGGAAACACCATATATTTT.

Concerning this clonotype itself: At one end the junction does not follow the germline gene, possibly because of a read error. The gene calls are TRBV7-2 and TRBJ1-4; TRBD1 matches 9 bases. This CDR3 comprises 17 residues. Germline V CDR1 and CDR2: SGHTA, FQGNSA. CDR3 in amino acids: CASSGTGRTGTNEELFF. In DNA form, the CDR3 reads TGTGCCAGCAGCGGGACAGGGCGTACAGGAACTAATGAAGAACTGTTTTTT.

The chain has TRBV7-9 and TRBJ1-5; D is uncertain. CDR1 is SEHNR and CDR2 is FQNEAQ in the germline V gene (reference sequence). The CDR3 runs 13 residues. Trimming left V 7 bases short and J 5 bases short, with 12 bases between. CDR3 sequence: CASTQAGDQPQHF. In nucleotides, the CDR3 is TGTGCCAGCACCCAGGCGGGCGATCAGCCCCAGCATTTT. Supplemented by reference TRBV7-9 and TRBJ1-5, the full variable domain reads DTGVSQNPRHKITKRGQNVTFRCDPISEHNRLYWYRQTLGQGPEFLTYFQNEAQLEKSRLLSDRFSAERPKGSFSTLEIQRTEQGDSAMYLCASTQAGDQPQHFGDGTRLSIL.

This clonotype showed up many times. The DNA of the CDR3 is TGTGCCATCAGCGACAATACCGCGCAGGAGGACGAGCAGTACTTC. Translating it yields CAISDNTAQEDEQYF. The chain uses TRBV10-3 and TRBJ2-7; D is perhaps TRBD2 (5 bases). The CDR3 totals 15 residues. Germline CDR1 reads ENHRY; CDR2 reads SYGVKD. V was shortened by 6 bases and J by 5 bases, with 20 bases between the two germline ends.

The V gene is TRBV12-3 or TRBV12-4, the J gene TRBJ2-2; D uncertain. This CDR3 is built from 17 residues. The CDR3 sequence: CASGLGGGSVRAGELFF. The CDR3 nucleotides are TGTGCTAGTGGTTTGGGCGGCGGTTCGGTGCGTGCCGGGGAGCTGTTTTTT.

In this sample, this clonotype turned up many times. CDR3 sequence (DNA): TGTGCCAGCAGCTACGGGACAGGGGACTATGGCTACACCTTC. Its translation: CASSYGTGDYGYTF. This chain connects TRBV7-9 to TRBJ1-2; 10 bases align to TRBD1. CDR3 length: 14 amino acids. Trimming removed 4 bases from V and 3 bases from J; junction bases left unmatched: 2. CDR1 SEHNR and CDR2 FQNEAQ come from the germline V gene (reference sequence). Full variable domain (outside the CDR3, taken from reference TRBV7-9 and TRBJ1-2): DTGVSQNPRHKITKRGQNVTFRCDPISEHNRLYWYRQTLGQGPEFLTYFQNEAQLEKSRLLSDRFSAERPKGSFSTLEIQRTEQGDSAMYLCASSYGTGDYGYTFGSGTRLTVV.

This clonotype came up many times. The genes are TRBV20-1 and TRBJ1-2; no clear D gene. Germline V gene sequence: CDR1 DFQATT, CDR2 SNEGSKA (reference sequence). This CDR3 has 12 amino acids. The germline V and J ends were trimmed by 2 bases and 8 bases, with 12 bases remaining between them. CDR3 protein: CSARSDEGGYTF. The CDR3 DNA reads TGCAGTGCTAGATCGGACGAGGGCGGCTACACCTTC.

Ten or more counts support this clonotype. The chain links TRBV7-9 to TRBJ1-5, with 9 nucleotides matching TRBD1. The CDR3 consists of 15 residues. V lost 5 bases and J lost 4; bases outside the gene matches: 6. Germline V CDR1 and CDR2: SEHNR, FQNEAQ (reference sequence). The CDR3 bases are TGTGCCAGCAGCCCAAGTGGGACAGGGAATCAGCCCCAGCATTTT. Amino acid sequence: CASSPSGTGNQPQHF.

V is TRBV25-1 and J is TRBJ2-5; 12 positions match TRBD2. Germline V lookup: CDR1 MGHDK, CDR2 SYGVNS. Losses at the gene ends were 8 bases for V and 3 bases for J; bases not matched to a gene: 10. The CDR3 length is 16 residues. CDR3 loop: CASVEWPSGGEETQYF. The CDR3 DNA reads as TGTGCCAGCGTTGAATGGCCTAGCGGGGGGGAAGAGACCCAGTACTTC.

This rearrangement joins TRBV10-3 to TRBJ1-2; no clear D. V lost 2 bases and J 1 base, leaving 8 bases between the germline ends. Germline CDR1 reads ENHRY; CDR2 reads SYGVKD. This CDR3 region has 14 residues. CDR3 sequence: CAISERLSNYGYTF. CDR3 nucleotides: TGTGCCATCAGTGAGCGGCTAAGTAACTATGGCTACACCTTC.

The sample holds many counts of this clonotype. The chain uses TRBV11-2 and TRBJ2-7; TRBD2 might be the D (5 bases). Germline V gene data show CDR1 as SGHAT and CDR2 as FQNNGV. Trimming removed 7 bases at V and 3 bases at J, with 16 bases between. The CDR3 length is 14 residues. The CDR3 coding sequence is TGTGCCAGCACCCCTAGCTTTTCCAGCTACGAGCAGTACTTC. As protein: CASTPSFSSYEQYF.

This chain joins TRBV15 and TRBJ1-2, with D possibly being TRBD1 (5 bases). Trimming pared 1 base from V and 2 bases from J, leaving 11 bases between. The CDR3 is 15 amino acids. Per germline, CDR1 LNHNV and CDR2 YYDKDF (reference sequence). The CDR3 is CATSRGVGLNYGYTF. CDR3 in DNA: TGTGCCACCAGCAGAGGGGTGGGGCTGAACTATGGCTACACCTTC.

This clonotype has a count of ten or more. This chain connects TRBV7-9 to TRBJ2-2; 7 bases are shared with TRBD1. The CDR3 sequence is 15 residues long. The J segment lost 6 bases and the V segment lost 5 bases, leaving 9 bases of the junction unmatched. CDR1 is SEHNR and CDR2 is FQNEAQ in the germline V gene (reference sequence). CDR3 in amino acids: CASSLDRVSAGELFF. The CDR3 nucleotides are TGTGCCAGCAGCCTCGACAGGGTATCGGCCGGGGAGCTGTTTTTT.

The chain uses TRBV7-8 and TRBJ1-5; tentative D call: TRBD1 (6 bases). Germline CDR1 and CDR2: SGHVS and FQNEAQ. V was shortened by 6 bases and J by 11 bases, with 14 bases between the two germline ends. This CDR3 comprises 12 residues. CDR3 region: CASRGGTGAQHF. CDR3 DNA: TGTGCCAGCAGAGGGGGAACCGGAGCCCAGCATTTT.

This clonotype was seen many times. CDR3 DNA: TGTGCCAGCAGCCACAGAAGCGCAACTAATGAAAAACTGTTTTTT. This encodes CASSHRSATNEKLFF. The chain uses TRBV14 and TRBJ1-4; no reliable D call. V was clipped by 3 bases and J by 0 bases, with 8 bases between them. Germline V gene sequence: CDR1 SGHDN, CDR2 FVKESK. The CDR3 extends over 15 amino acids. The full variable domain, rest sourced from reference TRBV14 and TRBJ1-4, is EAGVTQFPSHSVIEKGQTVTLRCDPISGHDNLYWYRRVMGKEIKFLLHFVKESKQDESGMPNNRFLAERTGGTYSTLKVQPAELEDSGVYFCASSHRSATNEKLFFGSGTQLSVL.

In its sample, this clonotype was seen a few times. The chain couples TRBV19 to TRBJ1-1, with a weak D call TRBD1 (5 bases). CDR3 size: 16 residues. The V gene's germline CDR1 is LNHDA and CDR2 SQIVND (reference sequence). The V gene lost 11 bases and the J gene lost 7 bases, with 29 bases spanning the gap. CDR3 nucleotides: TGTGCCGGCACGATCCGGGACCTGAAACCGAGTGATGAAGCTTTCTTT. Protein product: CAGTIRDLKPSDEAFF.

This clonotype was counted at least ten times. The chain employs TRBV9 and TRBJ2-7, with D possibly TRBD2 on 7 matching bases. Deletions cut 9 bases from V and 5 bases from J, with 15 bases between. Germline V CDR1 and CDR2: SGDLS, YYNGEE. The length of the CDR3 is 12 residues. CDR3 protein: CAIRGAGNEQYF. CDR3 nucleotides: TGTGCCATCCGGGGGGCCGGGAACGAGCAGTACTTC.

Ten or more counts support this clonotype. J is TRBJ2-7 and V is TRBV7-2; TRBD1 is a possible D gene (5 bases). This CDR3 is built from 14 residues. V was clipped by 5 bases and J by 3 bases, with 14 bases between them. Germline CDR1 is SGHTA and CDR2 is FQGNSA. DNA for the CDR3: TGTGCCAGCAGCGCTACAGGTATAGGCTACGAGCAGTACTTC. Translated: CASSATGIGYEQYF. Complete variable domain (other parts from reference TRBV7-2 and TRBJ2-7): GAGVSQSPSNKVTEKGKDVELRCDPISGHTALYWYRQSLGQGLEFLIYFQGNSAPDKSGLPSDRFSAERTGGSVSTLTIQRTQQEDSAVYLCASSATGIGYEQYFGPGTRLTVT.

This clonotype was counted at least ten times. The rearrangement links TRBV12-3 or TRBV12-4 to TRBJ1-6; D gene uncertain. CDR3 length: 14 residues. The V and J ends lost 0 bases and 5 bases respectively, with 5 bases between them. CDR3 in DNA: TGTGCCAGCAGTTTAGCACAGAATAATTCACCCCTCCACTTT. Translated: CASSLAQNNSPLHF.

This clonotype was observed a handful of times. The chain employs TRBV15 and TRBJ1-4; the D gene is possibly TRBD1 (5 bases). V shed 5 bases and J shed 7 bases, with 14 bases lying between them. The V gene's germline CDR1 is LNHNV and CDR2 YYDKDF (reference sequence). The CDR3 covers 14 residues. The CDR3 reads CATSGTGYGEKLFF. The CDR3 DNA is TGTGCCACCAGCGGGACGGGTTACGGTGAAAAACTGTTTTTT.

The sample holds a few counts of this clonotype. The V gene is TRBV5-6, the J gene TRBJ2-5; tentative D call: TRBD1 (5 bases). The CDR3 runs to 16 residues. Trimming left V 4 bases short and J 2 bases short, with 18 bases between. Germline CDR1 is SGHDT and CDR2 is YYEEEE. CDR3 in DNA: TGTGCCAGCAGCCAACCTTTTGGGGCAGCTCAAGAGACCCAGTACTTC. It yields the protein CASSQPFGAAQETQYF.